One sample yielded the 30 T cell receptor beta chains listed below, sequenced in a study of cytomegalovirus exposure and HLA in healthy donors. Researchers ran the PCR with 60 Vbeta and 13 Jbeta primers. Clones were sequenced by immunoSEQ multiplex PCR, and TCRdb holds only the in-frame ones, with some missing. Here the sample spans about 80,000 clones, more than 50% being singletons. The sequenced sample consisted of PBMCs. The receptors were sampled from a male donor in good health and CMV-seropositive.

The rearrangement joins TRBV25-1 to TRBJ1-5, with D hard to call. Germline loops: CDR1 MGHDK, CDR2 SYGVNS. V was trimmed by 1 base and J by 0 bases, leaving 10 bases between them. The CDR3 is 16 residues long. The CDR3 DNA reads TGTGCCAGCAGTGAATCTTCGGGGAATAGCAATCAGCCCCAGCATTTT. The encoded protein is CASSESSGNSNQPQHF.

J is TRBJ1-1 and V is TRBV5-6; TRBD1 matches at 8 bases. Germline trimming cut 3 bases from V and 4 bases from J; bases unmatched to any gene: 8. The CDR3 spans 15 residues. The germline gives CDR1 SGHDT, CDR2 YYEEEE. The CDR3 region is CASSYPQGAGTEAFF. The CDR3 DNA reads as TGTGCCAGCAGCTATCCCCAGGGGGCAGGCACTGAAGCTTTCTTT.

CDR3 sequence: CASRGTGGTNTEAFF. The CDR3 bases are TGTGCCAGCAGAGGGACGGGGGGGACGAACACTGAAGCTTTCTTT. V and J are TRBV5-5 and TRBJ1-1, with D tentatively TRBD1 (5 bases). V was shortened by 5 bases and J by 1 base, with 15 bases between the two germline ends. Germline V gene data show CDR1 as SGHKS and CDR2 as YYEKEE (reference sequence). This CDR3 comprises 15 residues.

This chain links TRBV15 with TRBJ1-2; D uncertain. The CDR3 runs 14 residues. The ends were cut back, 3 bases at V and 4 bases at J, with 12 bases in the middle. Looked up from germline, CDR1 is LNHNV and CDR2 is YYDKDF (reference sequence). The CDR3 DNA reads TGTGCCACCAGCAGTACTTCAGGTTCCTATGGCTACACCTTC. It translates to CATSSTSGSYGYTF.

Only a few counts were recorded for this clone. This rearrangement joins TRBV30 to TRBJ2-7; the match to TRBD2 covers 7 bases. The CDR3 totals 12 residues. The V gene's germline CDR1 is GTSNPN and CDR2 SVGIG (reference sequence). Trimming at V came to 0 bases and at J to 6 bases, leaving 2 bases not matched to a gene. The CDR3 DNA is TGTGCCTGGAGTGTGACGGGAGGCGAGCAGTACTTC. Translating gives CAWSVTGGEQYF.

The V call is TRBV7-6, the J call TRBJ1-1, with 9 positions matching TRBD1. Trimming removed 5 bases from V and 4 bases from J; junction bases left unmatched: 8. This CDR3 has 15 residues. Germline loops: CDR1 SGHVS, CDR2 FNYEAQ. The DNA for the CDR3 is TGTGCCAGCAGCCCAGTACAGGGGGCGGGCACTGAAGCTTTCTTT. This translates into CASSPVQGAGTEAFF.

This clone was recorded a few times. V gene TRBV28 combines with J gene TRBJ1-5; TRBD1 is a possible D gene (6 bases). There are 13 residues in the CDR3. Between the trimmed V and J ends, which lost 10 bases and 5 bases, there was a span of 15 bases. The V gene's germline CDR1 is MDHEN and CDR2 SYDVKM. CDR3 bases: TGTGCCACATCGGGTAGGGGGTATCAGCCCCAGCATTTT. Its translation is CATSGRGYQPQHF.

CDR3 residues: CAWKRISGGSYNEQFF. CDR3 nucleotides: TGTGCCTGGAAACGGATCAGCGGGGGCTCCTACAATGAGCAGTTCTTC. The rearrangement joins TRBV30 to TRBJ2-1; TRBD2 aligns across 8 bases. This CDR3 spans 16 amino acids. V shed 4 bases and J 0 bases; nucleotides not matched to a gene: 8. Germline V gene data show CDR1 as GTSNPN and CDR2 as SVGIG (reference sequence).

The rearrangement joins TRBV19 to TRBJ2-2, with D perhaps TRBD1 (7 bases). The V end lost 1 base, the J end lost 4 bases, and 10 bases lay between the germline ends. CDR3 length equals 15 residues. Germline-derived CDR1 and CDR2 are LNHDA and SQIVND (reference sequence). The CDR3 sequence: CASSIAGGTTGELFF. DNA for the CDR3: TGTGCCAGTAGTATAGCAGGGGGGACCACCGGGGAGCTGTTTTTT.

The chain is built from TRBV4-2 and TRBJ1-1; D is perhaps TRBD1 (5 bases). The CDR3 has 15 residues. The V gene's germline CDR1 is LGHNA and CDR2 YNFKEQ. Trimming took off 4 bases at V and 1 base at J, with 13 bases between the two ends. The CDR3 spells CASSPERGRNTEAFF. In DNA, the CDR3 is TGTGCCAGCAGCCCGGAAAGGGGAAGGAACACTGAAGCTTTCTTT.

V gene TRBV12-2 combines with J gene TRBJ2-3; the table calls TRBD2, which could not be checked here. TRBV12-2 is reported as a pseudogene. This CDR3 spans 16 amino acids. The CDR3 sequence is CATQEAGGPGTDTQYF. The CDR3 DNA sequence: TGTGCAACCCAAGAAGCGGGAGGGCCAGGCACAGATACGCAGTATTTT.

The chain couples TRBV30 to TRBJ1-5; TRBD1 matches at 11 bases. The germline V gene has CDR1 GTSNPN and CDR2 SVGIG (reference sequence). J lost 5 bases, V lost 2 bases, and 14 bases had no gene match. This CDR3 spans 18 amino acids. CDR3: CAWSTWTGGLVGDQPQHF. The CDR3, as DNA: TGTGCCTGGAGTACTTGGACAGGGGGCTTAGTTGGGGATCAGCCCCAGCATTTT.

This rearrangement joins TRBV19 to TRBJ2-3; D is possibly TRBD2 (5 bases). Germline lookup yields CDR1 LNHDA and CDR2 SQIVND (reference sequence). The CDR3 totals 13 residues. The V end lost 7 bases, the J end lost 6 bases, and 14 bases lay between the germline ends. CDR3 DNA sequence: TGTGCCAGTACGGGATCGTTGAGGGATACGCAGTATTTT. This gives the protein CASTGSLRDTQYF. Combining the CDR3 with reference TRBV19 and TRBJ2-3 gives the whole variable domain DGGITQSPKYLFRKEGQNVTLSCEQNLNHDAMYWYRQDPGQGLRLIYYSQIVNDFQKGDIAEGYSVSREKKESFPLTVTSAQKNPTAFYLCASTGSLRDTQYFGPGTRLTVL.

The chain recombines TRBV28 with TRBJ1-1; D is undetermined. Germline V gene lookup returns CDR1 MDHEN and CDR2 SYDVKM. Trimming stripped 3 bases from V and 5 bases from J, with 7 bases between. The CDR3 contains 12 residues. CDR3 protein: CASSLFETEAFF. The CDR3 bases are TGTGCCAGCAGTTTGTTTGAGACTGAAGCTTTCTTT.

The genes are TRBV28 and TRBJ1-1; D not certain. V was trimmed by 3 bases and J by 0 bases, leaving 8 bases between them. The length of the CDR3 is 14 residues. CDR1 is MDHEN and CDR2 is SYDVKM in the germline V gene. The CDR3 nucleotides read TGTGCCAGCAGTTTTGGTGCAGTGAACACTGAAGCTTTCTTT. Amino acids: CASSFGAVNTEAFF. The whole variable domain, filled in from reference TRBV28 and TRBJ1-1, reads DVKVTQSSRYLVKRTGEKVFLECVQDMDHENMFWYRQDPGLGLRLIYFSYDVKMKEKGDIPEGYSVSREKKERFSLILESASTNQTSMYLCASSFGAVNTEAFFGQGTRLTVV.

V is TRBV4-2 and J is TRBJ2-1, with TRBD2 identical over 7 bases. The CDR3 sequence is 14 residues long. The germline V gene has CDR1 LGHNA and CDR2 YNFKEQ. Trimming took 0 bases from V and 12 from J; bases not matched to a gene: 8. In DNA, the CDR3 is TGTGCCAGCAGCCAAGACGGTAGCGGGCTTGGGCAGTTCTTC. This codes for CASSQDGSGLGQFF.

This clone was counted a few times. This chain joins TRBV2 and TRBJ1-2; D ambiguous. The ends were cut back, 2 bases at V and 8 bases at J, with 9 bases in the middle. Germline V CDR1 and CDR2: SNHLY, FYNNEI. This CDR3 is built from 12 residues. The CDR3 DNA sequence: TGTGCCAGCAGTGAATACGAGAAAGGCTACACCTTC. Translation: CASSEYEKGYTF.

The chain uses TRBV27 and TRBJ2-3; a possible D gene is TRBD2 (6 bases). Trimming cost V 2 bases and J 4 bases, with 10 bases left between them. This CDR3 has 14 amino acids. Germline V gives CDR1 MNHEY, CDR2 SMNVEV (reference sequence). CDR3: CASSLAGPPDTQYF. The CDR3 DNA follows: TGTGCCAGCAGTTTAGCGGGGCCCCCAGATACGCAGTATTTT.

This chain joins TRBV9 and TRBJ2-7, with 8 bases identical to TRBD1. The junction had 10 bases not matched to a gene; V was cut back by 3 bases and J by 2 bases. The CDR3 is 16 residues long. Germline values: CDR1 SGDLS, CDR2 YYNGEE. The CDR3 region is CASSAVTGVKTYEQYF. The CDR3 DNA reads TGTGCCAGCAGCGCCGTGACAGGGGTGAAGACCTACGAGCAGTACTTC.

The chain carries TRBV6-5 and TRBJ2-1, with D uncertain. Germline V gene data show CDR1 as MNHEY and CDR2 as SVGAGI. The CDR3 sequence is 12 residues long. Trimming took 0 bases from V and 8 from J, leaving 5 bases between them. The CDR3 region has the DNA TGTGCCAGCAGTTACTCGCGTGATGAGCAGTTCTTC. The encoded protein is CASSYSRDEQFF.

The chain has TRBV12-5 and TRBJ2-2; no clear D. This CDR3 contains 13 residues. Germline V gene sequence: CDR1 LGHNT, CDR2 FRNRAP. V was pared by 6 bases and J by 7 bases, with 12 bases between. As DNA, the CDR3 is TGTGCTAGTGGCTCTGCCGGTGGCGGGGAGCTGTTTTTT. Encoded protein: CASGSAGGGELFF.

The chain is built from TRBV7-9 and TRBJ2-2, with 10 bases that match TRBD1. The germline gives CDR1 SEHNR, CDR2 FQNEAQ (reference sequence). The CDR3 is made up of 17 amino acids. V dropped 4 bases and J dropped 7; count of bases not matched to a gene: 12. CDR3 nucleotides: TGTGCCAGCAGCTCACCCCCGGGACAGGGGATCGGCGGGGAGCTGTTTTTT. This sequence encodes CASSSPPGQGIGGELFF.

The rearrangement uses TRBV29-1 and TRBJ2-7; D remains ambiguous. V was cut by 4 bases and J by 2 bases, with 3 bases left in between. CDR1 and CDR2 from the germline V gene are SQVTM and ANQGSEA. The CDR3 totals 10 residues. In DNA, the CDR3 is TGCAGCGTTGCTACCTACGAGCAGTACTTC. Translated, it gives CSVATYEQYF.

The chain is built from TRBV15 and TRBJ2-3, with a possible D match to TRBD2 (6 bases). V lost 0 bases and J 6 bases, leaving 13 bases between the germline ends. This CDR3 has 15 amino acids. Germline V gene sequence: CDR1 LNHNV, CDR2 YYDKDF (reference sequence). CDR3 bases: TGTGCCACCAGCAGAGATCTCTACCTAGCGGATACGCAGTATTTT. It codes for CATSRDLYLADTQYF. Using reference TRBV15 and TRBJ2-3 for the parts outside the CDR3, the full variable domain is DAMVIQNPRYQVTQFGKPVTLSCSQTLNHNVMYWYQQKSSQAPKLLFHYYDKDFNNEADTPDNFQSRRPNTSFCFLDIRSPGLGDTAMYLCATSRDLYLADTQYFGPGTRLTVL.

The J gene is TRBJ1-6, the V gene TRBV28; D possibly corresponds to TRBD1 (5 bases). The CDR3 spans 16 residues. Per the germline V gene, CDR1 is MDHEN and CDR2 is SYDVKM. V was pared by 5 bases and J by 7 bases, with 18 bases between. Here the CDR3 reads CASSPPGVKGNSPLHF. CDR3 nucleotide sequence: TGTGCCAGCAGTCCTCCGGGGGTGAAAGGAAATTCACCCCTCCACTTT.

CDR3 residues: CASSPSVGGVEQYF. CDR3 nucleotide sequence: TGTGCCAGCAGCCCCAGCGTAGGAGGGGTCGAGCAGTACTTC. The rearrangement uses TRBV7-9 and TRBJ2-7; the D gene is possibly TRBD2 (6 bases). Germline values: CDR1 SEHNR, CDR2 FQNEAQ (reference sequence). Trimming stripped 5 bases from V and 6 bases from J, with 17 bases between. This CDR3 has 14 residues.

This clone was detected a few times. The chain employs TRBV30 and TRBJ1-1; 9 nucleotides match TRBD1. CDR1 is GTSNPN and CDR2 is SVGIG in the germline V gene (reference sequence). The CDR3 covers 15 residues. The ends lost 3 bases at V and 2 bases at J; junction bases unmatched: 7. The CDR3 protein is CAWSNSGQGNTEAFF. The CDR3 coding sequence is TGTGCCTGGAGCAACTCGGGACAGGGAAACACTGAAGCTTTCTTT.

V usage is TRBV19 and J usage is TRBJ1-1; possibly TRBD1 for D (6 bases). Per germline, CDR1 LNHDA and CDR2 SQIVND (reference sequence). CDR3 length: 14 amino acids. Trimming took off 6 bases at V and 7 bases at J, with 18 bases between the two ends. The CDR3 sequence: CASSHPGGGSEAFF. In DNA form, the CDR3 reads TGTGCCAGTAGCCATCCCGGGGGGGGCAGTGAAGCTTTCTTT.

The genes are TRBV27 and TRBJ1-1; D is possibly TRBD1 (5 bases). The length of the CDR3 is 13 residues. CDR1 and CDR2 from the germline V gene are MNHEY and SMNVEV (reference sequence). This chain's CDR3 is CVCGGFMNTEAFF. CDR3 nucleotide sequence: TGTGTCTGTGGGGGGTTTATGAACACTGAAGCTTTCTTT.

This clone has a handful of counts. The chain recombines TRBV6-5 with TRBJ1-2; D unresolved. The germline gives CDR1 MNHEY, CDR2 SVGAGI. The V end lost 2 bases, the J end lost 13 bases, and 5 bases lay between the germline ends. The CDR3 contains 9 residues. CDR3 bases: TGTGCCAGCAGTTACGGAGGCACCTTC. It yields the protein CASSYGGTF.